This TCR beta chain was recorded in a study of T-cell memory formation after mild COVID-19. The CDR3 covers 14 residues. V was trimmed by 3 bases and J by 7 bases, leaving 15 bases between them. Looked up from germline, CDR1 is SGHTA and CDR2 is FQGTGA. cDNA libraries for TCR alpha and TCR beta, carrying sample barcodes and UMIs, came from 5'RACE with constant-segment primers. Each CDR3 protein gets one entry after TCRdb re-called the 5' RACE reads with MiXCR. The sample includes about 450,000 distinct CDR3 sequences, roughly a quarter of them seen just once. The source is an adult woman who had mild COVID-19 (a few samples of this study predate the infection). Cell type and time point are not known. The chain carries TRBV7-3 and TRBJ1-1, with no clear D. What was sequenced was PBMCs or a T cell subset sorted from them (not recorded which). This CDR3 reads CASSLIRDDFEAFF. Here the CDR3 DNA reads TGTGCCAGCAGCTTGATTAGGGATGACTTTGAAGCTTTCTTT.